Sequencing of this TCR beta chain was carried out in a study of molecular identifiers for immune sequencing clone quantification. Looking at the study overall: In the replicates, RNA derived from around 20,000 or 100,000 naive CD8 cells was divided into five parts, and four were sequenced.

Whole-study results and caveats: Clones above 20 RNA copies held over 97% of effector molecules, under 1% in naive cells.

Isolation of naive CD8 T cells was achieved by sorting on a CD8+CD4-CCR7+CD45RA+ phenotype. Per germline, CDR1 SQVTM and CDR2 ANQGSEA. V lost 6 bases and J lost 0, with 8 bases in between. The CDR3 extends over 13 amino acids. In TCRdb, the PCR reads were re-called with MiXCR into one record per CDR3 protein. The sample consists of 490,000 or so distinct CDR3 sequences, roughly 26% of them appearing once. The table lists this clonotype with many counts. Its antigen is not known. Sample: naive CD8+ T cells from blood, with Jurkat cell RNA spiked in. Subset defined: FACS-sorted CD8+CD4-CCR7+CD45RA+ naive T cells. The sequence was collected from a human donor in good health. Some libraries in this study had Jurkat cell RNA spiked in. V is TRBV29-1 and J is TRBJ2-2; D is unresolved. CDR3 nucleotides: TGCAGCGTCCATCCCGCGAACACCGGGGAGCTGTTTTTT. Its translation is CSVHPANTGELFF.